This TCR beta chain derives from a study of esophageal squamous cell carcinoma under preoperative chemotherapy. General observations from the study: After treatment, tumor-infiltrating lymphocytes seemed to come partly from incoming peripheral T cells, not only local changes.

The time point: before preoperative PTX-NDP chemotherapy. Before surgery, patients were given preoperative paclitaxel-nedaplatin chemotherapy. The germline gives CDR1 WNHNN, CDR2 SYGVQD (reference sequence). The CDR3 runs to 16 residues. Remarks on this clonotype: No antigen is known for it. At one boundary the junction diverges from the germline segment, which might be a read error.

TCRdb analysed the PCR reads with MiXCR anew, one entry per CDR3 protein. This sample yields about 6,600 distinct CDR3 sequences, of which approximately 31% are seen a single time; around 15% belongs to the top ten. The specimen was collected from a patient given preoperative chemotherapy. The receptor was derived from a human donor with esophageal squamous cell carcinoma. The donor label of this sample is uncertain. The chain carries TRBV10-1 and TRBJ2-1; TRBD2 aligns across 8 bases. The CDR3 DNA is TGCGCCAGCAGGGGCCGGGGGGGGAGGGCTAAGGGGGAGGAGTACTTC. It yields the protein CASRGRGGRAKGEEYF.